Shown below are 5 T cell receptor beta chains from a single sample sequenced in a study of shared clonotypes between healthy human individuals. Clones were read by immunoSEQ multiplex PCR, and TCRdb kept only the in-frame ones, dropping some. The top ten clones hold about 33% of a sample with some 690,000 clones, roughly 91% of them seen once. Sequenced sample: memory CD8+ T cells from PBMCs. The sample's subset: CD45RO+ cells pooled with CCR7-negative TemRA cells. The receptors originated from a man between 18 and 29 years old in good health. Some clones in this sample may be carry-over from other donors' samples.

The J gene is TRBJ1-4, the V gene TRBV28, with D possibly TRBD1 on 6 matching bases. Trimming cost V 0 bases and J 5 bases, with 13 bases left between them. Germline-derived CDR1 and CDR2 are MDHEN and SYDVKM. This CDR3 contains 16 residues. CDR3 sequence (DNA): TGTGCCAGCAGTTTATGGGGGGGCAGGGACAATGAAAAACTGTTTTTT. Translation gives CASSLWGGRDNEKLFF.

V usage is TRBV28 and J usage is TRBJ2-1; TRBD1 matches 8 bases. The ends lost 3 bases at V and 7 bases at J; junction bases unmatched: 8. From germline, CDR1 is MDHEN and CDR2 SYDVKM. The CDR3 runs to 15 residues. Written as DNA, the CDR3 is TGTGCCAGCAGTTTCCCCGGTCAGGGGGCGAATGAGCAGTTCTTC. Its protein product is CASSFPGQGANEQFF. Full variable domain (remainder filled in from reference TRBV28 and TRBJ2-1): DVKVTQSSRYLVKRTGEKVFLECVQDMDHENMFWYRQDPGLGLRLIYFSYDVKMKEKGDIPEGYSVSREKKERFSLILESASTNQTSMYLCASSFPGQGANEQFFGPGTRLTVL.

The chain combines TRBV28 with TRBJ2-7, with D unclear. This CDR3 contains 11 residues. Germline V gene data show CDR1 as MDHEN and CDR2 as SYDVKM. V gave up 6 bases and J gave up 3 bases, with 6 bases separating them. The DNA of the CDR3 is TGTGCCAGCAGGCTCTTCTACGAGCAGTACTTC. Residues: CASRLFYEQYF.

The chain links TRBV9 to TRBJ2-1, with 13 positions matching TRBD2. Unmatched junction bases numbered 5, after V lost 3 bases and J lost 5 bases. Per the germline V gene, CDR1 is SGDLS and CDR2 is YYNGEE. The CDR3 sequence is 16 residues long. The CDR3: CASSGTLAGGDNEQFF. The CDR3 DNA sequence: TGTGCCAGCAGCGGGACACTAGCGGGAGGGGACAATGAGCAGTTCTTC.

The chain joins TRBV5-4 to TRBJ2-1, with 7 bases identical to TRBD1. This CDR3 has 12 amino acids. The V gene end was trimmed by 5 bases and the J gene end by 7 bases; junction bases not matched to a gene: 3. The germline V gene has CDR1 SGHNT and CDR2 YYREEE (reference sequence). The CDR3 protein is CASSLDRNEQFF. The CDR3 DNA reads TGTGCCAGCAGTCTGGACAGGAATGAGCAGTTCTTC. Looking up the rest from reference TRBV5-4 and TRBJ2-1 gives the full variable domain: ETGVTQSPTHLIKTRGQQVTLRCSSQSGHNTVSWYQQALGQGPQFIFQYYREEENGRGNFPPRFSGLQFPNYSSELNVNALELDDSALYLCASSLDRNEQFFGPGTRLTVL.